These 17 T cell receptor beta chains came from one sample sequenced in a study of T-cell memory formation after mild COVID-19. A single record per CDR3 protein comes from TCRdb applying MiXCR to the 5' RACE reads. The data show fewer than 650,000 distinct CDR3 sequences, 20% to 25% seen once. Material: PBMCs or a T cell subset sorted from them (not recorded which). The receptor set was obtained from an adult woman who had mild COVID-19 (a few samples of this study predate the infection). Cell type and time point are not known.

The chain joins TRBV20-1 to TRBJ2-5; D gene unclear. CDR1 and CDR2 from the germline V gene are DFQATT and SNEGSKA (reference sequence). This CDR3 region has 13 residues. V dropped 5 bases and J dropped 2 bases, with 12 bases sitting between them. The CDR3 sequence is CSALLTSQETQYF. The DNA of the CDR3 is TGCAGTGCTCTATTGACTTCTCAAGAGACCCAGTACTTC.

V and J are TRBV12-3 or TRBV12-4 and TRBJ2-5; weak D call: TRBD2 (5 bases). V was shortened by 4 bases and J by 5 bases, with 20 bases between the two germline ends. CDR3 length: 16 residues. The CDR3: CASSSLGGLRSETQYF. DNA of the CDR3: TGTGCCAGCAGTTCCTTGGGCGGACTGCGTTCTGAGACCCAGTACTTC.

This clonotype has just a few counts. The chain has TRBV28 and TRBJ2-3; TRBD2 is a possible D gene (5 bases). The length of the CDR3 is 12 residues. The V and J ends lost 7 bases and 4 bases respectively, with 9 bases between them. From germline, CDR1 is MDHEN and CDR2 SYDVKM. For the CDR3, the DNA is TGTGCCAGCACCCTAGCAGCAGATACGCAGTATTTT. Translated: CASTLAADTQYF.

The chain couples TRBV4-3 to TRBJ1-2; weak D call: TRBD1 (5 bases). There are 16 residues in the CDR3. The V gene lost 0 bases and the J gene lost 5 bases, with 16 bases spanning the gap. The germline V gene has CDR1 LGHNA and CDR2 YSLEER. The CDR3 loop reads CASSQERGDPEYGYTF. CDR3 bases: TGCGCCAGCAGCCAAGAACGAGGGGACCCTGAATATGGCTACACCTTC.

This clonotype was counted between two and nine times. The chain combines TRBV5-4 with TRBJ2-3; D is possibly TRBD1 (7 bases). Germline V lookup: CDR1 SGHNT, CDR2 YYREEE (reference sequence). The CDR3 length is 16 residues. V gave up 4 bases and J gave up 0 bases, with 15 bases separating them. The DNA for the CDR3 is TGTGCCAGCAGCCGACGGAGGGGGCTCAGCACAGATACGCAGTATTTT. It yields the protein CASSRRRGLSTDTQYF.

This clonotype showed up just a few times. This rearrangement joins TRBV24-1 to TRBJ2-2; D is possibly TRBD2 (5 bases). In germline, CDR1 is KGHDR, CDR2 SFDVKD. V was shortened by 1 base and J by 4 bases, with 9 bases between the two germline ends. The CDR3 is made up of 15 amino acids. The CDR3 coding sequence is TGTGCCACCAGTGATTTTACAGCGGTCACCGGGGAGCTGTTTTTT. This sequence encodes CATSDFTAVTGELFF.

The gene calls are TRBV12-3 or TRBV12-4 and TRBJ2-5, with 7 bases aligning to TRBD2. V lost 6 bases, J lost 1 base, and 8 bases stayed unmatched. This CDR3 spans 15 amino acids. DNA for the CDR3: TGTGCCAGCAGAGGCGGGGGAAGGAGCCAAGAGACCCAGTACTTC. As protein: CASRGGGRSQETQYF.

V usage is TRBV21-1 and J usage is TRBJ1-5. TRBV21-1 is listed as a pseudogene. The CDR3 spans 13 residues. CDR3 nucleotides: TGTGCCAGCGCAAGAGGAAAGGATCAGCCCCAGCATTTT. Translated, it gives CASARGKDQPQHF.

This chain connects TRBV11-3 to TRBJ1-1; no reliable D call. V lost 6 bases, J lost 0 bases, and 11 bases lay in between. This CDR3 contains 14 residues. Germline CDR1 SGHNT, CDR2 YENEEA. The CDR3 nucleotides read TGTGCCAGCAGTTCGGACGACTTGAACACTGAAGCTTTCTTT. This encodes CASSSDDLNTEAFF. The full variable domain, rest sourced from reference TRBV11-3 and TRBJ1-1, is EAGVVQSPRYKIIEKKQPVAFWCNPISGHNTLYWYLQNLGQGPELLIRYENEEAVDDSQLPKDRFSAERLKGVDSTLKIQPAELGDSAVYLCASSSDDLNTEAFFGQGTRLTVV.

The J gene is TRBJ1-1, the V gene TRBV5-6; D unresolved. CDR1 SGHDT and CDR2 YYEEEE come from the germline V gene. Trimming removed 0 bases from V and 10 bases from J, with 7 bases in between. This CDR3 comprises 11 residues. The CDR3 DNA is TGTGCCAGCAGCTTGGGATCTTTAGCTTTCTTT. Translation: CASSLGSLAFF. The whole variable domain, filled in from reference TRBV5-6 and TRBJ1-1, reads DAGVTQSPTHLIKTRGQQVTLRCSPKSGHDTVSWYQQALGQGPQFIFQYYEEEERQRGNFPDRFSGHQFPNYSSELNVNALLLGDSALYLCASSLGSLAFFGQGTRLTVV.

Comments on this clonotype: A read error may be the cause here, since a much bigger clone is one base away. This CDR3 reads CASRETQYF. DNA of the CDR3: TGTGCCAGCAGAGAGACCCAGTACTTC. This chain joins TRBV12-3 or TRBV12-4 and TRBJ2-5; D is unresolved. The CDR3 totals 9 residues. Trimming took off 6 bases at V and 4 bases at J, with 0 bases between the two ends.

The chain is built from TRBV6-2 or TRBV6-3 and TRBJ1-5; no firm D call. This CDR3 has 15 residues. Trimming stripped 6 bases from V and 0 bases from J, with 12 bases between. Germline lookup yields CDR1 MNHEY and CDR2 SVGEGT. In nucleotides, the CDR3 is TGTGCCAGCAGCTATCGACTGAATAGCAATCAGCCCCAGCATTTT. It encodes CASSYRLNSNQPQHF.

The V call is TRBV29-1, the J call TRBJ1-1; D is perhaps TRBD1 (6 bases). Trimming stripped 7 bases from V and 1 base from J, with 13 bases between. The V gene's germline CDR1 is SQVTM and CDR2 ANQGSEA. CDR3 length equals 13 residues. The CDR3 protein is CSAAGHTNTEAFF. The CDR3 DNA sequence: TGCAGCGCCGCGGGACATACGAACACTGAAGCTTTCTTT.

This clonotype was seen only a few times. V usage is TRBV20-1 and J usage is TRBJ2-7, with 10 bases lining up with TRBD2. V was clipped by 2 bases and J by 5 bases; unmatched bases: 9. The germline V gene has CDR1 DFQATT and CDR2 SNEGSKA (reference sequence). The CDR3 contains 15 residues. In DNA, the CDR3 is TGCAGTGCTAGACCGAGCGGGGGGGTCCGGAACGAGCAGTACTTC. Its protein product is CSARPSGGVRNEQYF.

In DNA form, the CDR3 reads TGCGCCAGCAGCCCTCCGGGGTTCCAGGGTTACGAGCAGTACTTC. Translating gives CASSPPGFQGYEQYF. V and J are TRBV4-1 and TRBJ2-7, with D perhaps assigned TRBD1 or TRBD2 (5 bases each). CDR1 is MGHRA, CDR2 YSYEKL, per germline. Trimming pared 4 bases from V and 4 bases from J, leaving 17 bases between. CDR3 length equals 15 residues.

This sequence joins TRBV7-6 and TRBJ2-5; 11 bases are a match to TRBD2. The V segment lost 1 base and the J segment 4 bases; nucleotides outside the gene matches: 2. CDR1 and CDR2 from the germline V gene are SGHVS and FNYEAQ. The CDR3 totals 15 residues. Here the CDR3 DNA reads TGTGCCAGCAGCTTAGGTACTAGCGGGAGAGAGACCCAGTACTTC. It is translated as CASSLGTSGRETQYF.

The chain combines TRBV24-1 with TRBJ2-3; 7 bases are a match to TRBD2. CDR1 is KGHDR, CDR2 SFDVKD, per germline. The CDR3 is made up of 16 amino acids. Trimming at V came to 2 bases and at J to 2 bases, leaving 6 bases not matched to a gene. In nucleotides, the CDR3 is TGTGCCACCAGTGATTACCAAGCGGGGTTCACAGATACGCAGTATTTT. Translation gives CATSDYQAGFTDTQYF.